This T cell receptor (beta chain) was profiled in a study of T cells in Graves' hyperthyroidism and ophthalmopathy. V dropped 5 bases and J dropped 2 bases, with 5 bases sitting between them. Germline CDR1 reads MNHNY; CDR2 reads SVGAGI (reference sequence). The CDR3 has 12 amino acids. At least ten counts were recorded for this clonotype. What was amplified from RNA transcripts were TCR beta CDR3 regions. TCR CDR3 regions were first amplified by RT-PCR with HTBI primers. From the multiplex PCR reads, TCRdb called clonotypes with MiXCR, one entry per CDR3 protein. The sample carries 450,000 to 700,000 distinct CDR3 sequences, approximately 44% recorded once.

This chain links TRBV6-6 with TRBJ2-3; no firm D call. The sample was peripheral blood or thyroid tissue (not recorded which). This TCR was sampled from a woman between 18 and 30 years old with Graves' hyperthyroidism. In DNA, the CDR3 is TGTGCCAGCAGTCGGGTCACAGATACGCAGTATTTT. It specifies CASSRVTDTQYF.